This TCR beta chain was identified during a study of shared clonotypes between healthy human individuals (dated by TCRdb to between 2020 and 2021). Some background on the complete study: A couple of women and three men aged 18 to 49 years were included in the cohort. To increase sequencing depth and limit assay-specific biases, different laboratories used diverse techniques to prepare libraries and sequence TCR repertoires. Per donor, three plates each were used for CD4 naive and CD4 memory, two for CD8 naive, and one for CD8 memory. Leukapheresis yielded between about 0.85 and 9 billion PBMCs per donor. The study deeply sequenced blood TCR repertoires of 5 or 6 healthy adults to estimate repertoire size and the extent of clonotype sharing between individuals.

Using the deep immunoSEQ assay, TCR CDR3 regions were amplified from genomic DNA by multiplex PCR. Genomic DNA extracted from each cell subset was distributed evenly over all wells of several immunoSEQ 96-well plates, and each plate served as one replicate. For sorted subsets, roughly 190 ng of genomic DNA, equivalent to 30,000 or so T cell genomes, went into each replicate PCR. Purified libraries were quantified with a Qubit 3.0 fluorometer, sized on a Bioanalyzer 2100, and re-quantified with the KAPA Library Quantification kit. Every immunoSEQ 96-well plate was sequenced on a separate single-read 150-cycle Illumina NextSeq 550 flow cell. From the authors' description of their analysis: Because the immunoSEQ output held only junctional sequences and lacked quality scores, the filtering could not match the filtering applied to full-length reads. Sequences were annotated with PyIR, a Python wrapper for IgBLAST v1.9, using IMGT germline references to assign V/J genes and CDR3. Reads were removed for weak V/J assignments (E-value above 1e-6), missing CDR3, stop codons, out-of-frame junctions, or ambiguous translated residues. V3J clonotypes were defined by identical inferred V gene, J gene, and CDR3 amino acid sequence. To compute the percentage overlap between repertoires, the number of shared unique clonotypes was divided by the size of the smaller repertoire. Richness of each repertoire was evaluated using RTK rarefaction, the Chao1 estimator, and Recon v2.1 estimates of unobserved clonotypes. Generation probabilities were computed with OLGA for all TCRbeta clonotypes obtained by the gDNA method from several donors. TCRdb took over this immuneACCESS table, retaining in-frame rearrangements with V and J assigned. Such tables are incomplete; in checked studies, under half of the missing clones stem from an unresolved V gene, and the remainder is unexplained. Clone size and the V and J calls come from that table; the DNA yielded D and trimming. Within this sample are millions of clones, with 95% of them counted one time only. 0.13% of the sample comes from the top ten.

On the study overall, not on this receptor specifically: Sampling was restricted to blood, and TCR repertoires in tissues likely differ from the TCR repertoires found in blood. Estimated clonotype richness was generally larger for naive than for memory subsets. Pairwise subsampling led to the expectation that sequencing depth would affect the degree of clonotype sharing among donors. The genetic and exposure-history diversity represented was limited by the small number of donors. Compared with non-shared clonotypes, the clonotypes found in all four sorted-subset donors had higher generation probabilities. Roughly 5% of naive CD4, 3.5% of naive CD8, roughly 2.5% of memory CD4, and roughly 0.4% of memory CD8 clonotypes were shared across several donors. Rarefaction of sorted-subset datasets indicated incomplete sequencing despite the large sequencing depth.

Including cysteine and phenylalanine, the CDR3 has 14 amino acids. Only the CDR3 DNA is retained, 42 bases long and in frame from the first base. CDR1 and CDR2, looked up from the germline V gene, are SGDLS and YYNGEE. V and J lose 4 bases and 1 base, and a span of 11 bases separates them. Donors were healthy HIV-negative adults with no recently reported acute infections or vaccinations. All donors were Caucasian adults living in Nashville, Tennessee, USA. CD4+ T cells were enriched by magnetic negative selection; naive cells were then positively selected on CD45RA, and the negative fraction formed the memory subset. Blood was collected by leukapheresis, and PBMCs were isolated by Ficoll-Histopaque density gradient centrifugation and then cryopreserved in liquid nitrogen vapor phase. Purity and quantity of every magnetically sorted T cell population were checked by analytical flow cytometry. From each sorted fraction, genomic DNA was isolated and quantified by UV absorbance on a Nanodrop 2000c.

Note on this clone: No cognate antigen has been identified for it. No base quality values were provided; no much bigger clone lies one nucleotide off.

Sequenced input: naive CD4+ T cells sorted from blood. Per the publication, the cell subset or site label means: CD45RA+ positively selected. The chain joins TRBV9 to TRBJ2-5; too little of a D gene remains to name it. This TCR was recovered from a man aged 18 to 35 in good health. The sequenced DNA is TGTGCCAGCAGCCCCCGCCCCGCCCAAGAGACCCAGTACTTC. The resulting protein is CASSPRPAQETQYF. The full variable domain, with segments outside the CDR3 supplied by the reference TRBV9 and TRBJ2-5 proteins, appears as DSGVTQTPKHLITATGQRVTLRCSPRSGDLSVYWYQQSLDQGLQFLIQYYNGEERAKGNILERFSAQQFPDLHSELNLSSLELGDSALYFCASSPRPAQETQYFGPGTRLLVL.